The present T cell receptor beta chain was sequenced within a study of cytomegalovirus exposure and HLA in healthy donors (dated by TCRdb to the late 2010s). Turning to the overall study: In an earlier analysis of some 550 of the donors, approximately 300 Gb of sequence data and 90 million to 120 million unique TCR beta sequences from roughly 180 million T cells were reported. A later genetic analysis took genome-wide SNP genotypes for 398 of the 666 donors and used that subset as a discovery cohort. HLA typing included class I and class II loci at four-digit resolution. The aim of the study was to test whether cataloging public T cell receptors could identify signatures of past pathogen exposure. The number of typed donors differed by locus: roughly 629-640 for A, B, C, DRB1 and DQB1; about 520 for DQA1; 606 for DPA1; and some 450 for DPB1. In an earlier analysis of around 540 of the donors, high-throughput TCR beta sequencing was used to judge whether each TCR beta V gene segment behaved as functional or pseudogenic. To predict cytomegalovirus infection status, the study combined high-throughput TCR immunosequencing, statistical association of individual TCRs with disease status, and machine learning. About 280 gigabases of sequencing data and around 85 million unique TCR sequences made up an early release that covered nearly 650 HLA-typed donors. Along with the roughly 700-subject first cohort, a separate validation cohort of over a hundred different subjects was used. Every discovery cohort repertoire had been produced on one sequencing platform. Alongside the repertoire data, information on donor age, sex, ethnicity and CMV serostatus was compiled. Using immunosequencing, the study profiled T cell repertoires from 550 to 750 subjects and related those repertoires to cytomegalovirus serostatus. The later analysis used no new phenotypic data to find candidate immune exposures, relying instead on TCR beta sequences and their occurrence across donors. Across 300 to 400 genotyped donors of the cohort, an average of roughly 250,000 unique TCR beta nucleotide sequences per donor were sequenced, and approximately 17% of those sequences were non-productive. Of the 300 to 500 genotyped donors, 81% were placed in the genetic ancestry cluster associated with self-reported Caucasian donors. Four to six DR-DQ haplotypes were handled as single units for association and clustering, since linkage in the cohort was strong. A later analysis re-examined previously published TCR beta repertoires from 600 to 700 donors and added high-resolution HLA genotyping to investigate patterns of TCR occurrence. General findings and caveats noted by the study authors: A later genetic analysis associated a missense DCLRE1C variant with V-gene and J-gene trimming of TCR beta chains, and an independent cohort replicated the association. Linkage disequilibrium might explain the correlated functional status among segregating V segments, but an unknown experimental factor could not be ruled out. In this cohort, only TCR beta chains were sequenced, and detectable features were limited by the absence of alpha or paired-chain data. Broadly in line with IMGT annotations, most TCR beta V segments showed up in productive rearrangements about 90% or about 30% of the time in an earlier analysis of a few hundred of the donors. In vitro tests confirmed that three of the cytomegalovirus-associated TCR beta chains recognize cytomegalovirus antigens. In a later analysis, HLA-associated TCR beta chains showed more clonal expansion and lower generation probabilities than non-associated chains that were equally common. According to a later genetic analysis, donors in an Asian-associated ancestry cluster had fewer N-insertions in productive TCRs than the approximately 650-donor mean. According to the authors, the approach could potentially be generalized to other disease states and immunological phenotypes. A cluster of highly shared sequence variants was judged likely to represent a technical artifact of the sequencing pipeline. The classifier was reported to diagnose cytomegalovirus status with high specificity and sensitivity in both the original and validation cohorts. Strong co-occurrence of HLA alleles, especially DR and DQ, made assigning TCR associations to individual alleles difficult. A further reported finding was that TCR beta sequences accurately predicted the HLA-A and HLA-B alleles for most subjects in the first cohort. Because counts were too low, about 18 rarely observed V segments, including chromosome 9 orphons, were excluded from the earlier analysis of under 650 of the donors. A later analysis reported that several top co-occurrence clusters appeared linked to parvovirus B19, influenza, CMV and Epstein-Barr virus. According to a later analysis, most CMV-associated TCR beta chains appeared to be HLA-restricted, and the HLA associations seemed to be driven largely by CMV exposure. Because the 87-base-pair reads could not distinguish some IMGT-functional V segments, including TRBV6-2 and TRBV6-3, those segments were excluded. A later analysis found that TCR association rates varied across HLA loci, with DRB1 alleles showing the most associated TCRs and HLA-C alleles the fewest. The presence/absence analyses assumed that sequencing depth was roughly uniform across donors, and that assumption may not be true. Because HLA typing was missing for some donors at each locus, association tests included only the typed subset. The only immune exposure information available for the cohort was CMV serostatus. While some public TCRs were present in many individuals, most TCR sequences turned up only very rarely across donors. A later analysis associated about 17,000 TCR beta sequences with specific HLA alleles at a false discovery rate of 0.05. In the study, 150 to 200 TCR beta chains were listed as associated with cytomegalovirus.

CDR1 and CDR2, looked up from the germline V gene, are SGHAT and FQNNGV. Trimming at the junction amounts to 4 bases on V and 3 bases on J, and the germline ends lie 11 bases apart. Measured from the cysteine to the phenylalanine, the CDR3 is 14 residues long. The DNA shown is the 42-base CDR3, in frame from base 1. Of note for this clone: Its recognized antigen is unknown. The input lacks base qualities; no much larger clone sits a single base away.

The cohort was made up of approximately 670 healthy bone marrow donors. All cohort members were sampled while nominally healthy, although unrecorded immune exposures were likely present. The donor was CMV seropositive and was included in the group of some 290 seropositive cohort members. Every donor gave a peripheral blood sample, and the peripheral blood mononuclear cells from that sample were used for TCR beta sequencing. Genomic DNA was extracted from the blood cell samples with the Qiagen DNeasy Blood Extraction Kit. The method was the immunoSEQ multiplex PCR assay. A mixture of 60 forward primers for TCR Vbeta segments and 13 reverse primers for TCR Jbeta segments was used in the multiplex PCR. The CDR3 region of rearranged TCR beta genes was amplified from genomic DNA with a multiplex PCR assay. Amplified TCR beta libraries were sequenced as 87-base-pair reads on the Illumina HiSeq System. Processing in the source paper ran as follows. A later analysis tallied 70 million to 100 million unique TCR beta chains across the 666 repertoires, and some 10 million of those chains were shared by two or more donors. To remove PCR and sequencing errors, raw reads were error-corrected and collapsed into unique sequences using a nearest-neighbor algorithm that merged closely related sequences. Alignment of CDR3 sequences to IMGT reference sequences was used to assign V, D and J gene segments. Each retained sequence needed at least a six-nucleotide match to both a V gene segment and a J gene segment. Rearrangements were classified as productive when the CDR3 lacked stop codons and remained in frame with V and J, and all other rearrangements were classified as non-productive. Following IMGT convention, CDR3 was defined as the stretch from the second conserved V-encoded cysteine to the conserved J-encoded phenylalanine. The earlier analysis of 500 to 600 of the donors excluded sequences that lacked an unambiguous match to a single V gene segment. In an earlier analysis of a few hundred of the donors, V segments were called functional above 56.7% productive rearrangements and were called segregating when the between-donor standard deviation exceeded 5%. To diagnose cytomegalovirus status from the catalog of TCR beta chain sequences, a statistical classification framework was built. V and J gene assignment, in a later analysis, came from comparing TCR nucleotide sequences with IMGT/GENE-DB human TR gene sequences. A later analysis assigned CDR3 sequences and most-parsimonious VDJ recombination scenarios with the TCRdist pipeline. In a later analysis, each TCR beta chain was defined by its CDR3 amino acid sequence together with its V-gene family, and reads without a unique V-gene family were excluded. As a way to deal with suspected cross-contamination and a sequencing artifact, a later analysis dropped approximately 570 nucleotide sequences that were highly shared and had low generation probability. For each public chain, a later analysis derived a clonal expansion index from normalized ranks of inferred template counts within each repertoire. In a later analysis, generation probabilities were computed using a VDJ recombination model fitted to out-of-frame rearrangements, and the results were checked against IGoR. In a later analysis, TCR-TCR, TCR-HLA and TCR-CMV co-occurrence was scored with hypergeometric tests, and a repertoire-size bias correction was applied to TCR pairs. False discovery rates were estimated in a later analysis by permuting HLA or CMV assignments 20 times. A later analysis grouped co-occurring TCRs with DBSCAN, adding TCRdist sequence similarity when clustering within HLA-allele-positive subsets. Co-occurrence clustering excluded repertoires with fewer than 30,000 or more than 120,000 public chains, plus five with anomalous nucleotide sharing. TCRdb carries this immuneACCESS record with in-frame sequences only. Its versions omit some clonotypes, under half of them owing to an unresolved V gene in the studies checked, with the rest unexplained. From that table come the V and J calls and clone size; the DNA was used to work out D and trimming. The sample records over 250,000 clones, about nine tenths of which are singletons. Roughly 4% of the sample goes to the ten largest clones.

The chain links TRBV11-2 with TRBJ2-3; the D gene is perhaps TRBD2, from 7 matching bases. Source material: PBMCs. The TCR originated in a man aged 35-49 years in good health and CMV-seropositive. The CDR3 protein is CASSSQGGTDTQYF. The sequenced DNA: TGTGCCAGCAGCTCACAGGGAGGGACAGATACGCAGTATTTT. The entire variable domain, with the stretches around the CDR3 drawn from the reference TRBV11-2 and TRBJ2-3 proteins, is EAGVAQSPRYKIIEKRQSVAFWCNPISGHATLYWYQQILGQGPKLLIQFQNNGVVDDSQLPKDRFSAERLKGVDSTLKIQPAKLEDSAVYLCASSSQGGTDTQYFGPGTRLTVL.